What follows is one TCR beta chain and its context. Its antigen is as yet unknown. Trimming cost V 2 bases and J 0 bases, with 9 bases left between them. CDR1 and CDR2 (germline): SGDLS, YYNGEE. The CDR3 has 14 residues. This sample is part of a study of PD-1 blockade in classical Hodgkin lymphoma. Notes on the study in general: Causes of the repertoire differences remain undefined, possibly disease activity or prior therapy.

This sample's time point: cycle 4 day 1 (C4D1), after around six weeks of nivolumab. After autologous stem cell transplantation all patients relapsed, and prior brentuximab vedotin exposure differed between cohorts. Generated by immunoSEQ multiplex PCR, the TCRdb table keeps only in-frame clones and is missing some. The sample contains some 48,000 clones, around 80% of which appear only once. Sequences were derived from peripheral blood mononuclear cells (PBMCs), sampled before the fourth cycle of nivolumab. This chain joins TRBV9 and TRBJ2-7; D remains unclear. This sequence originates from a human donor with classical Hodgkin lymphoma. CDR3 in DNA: TGTGCCAGCAGCGTCTCCGCCAGCTCCTACGAGCAGTACTTC. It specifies CASSVSASSYEQYF.